Below are 17 T cell receptor beta chains sequenced from a single sample in a study of T cell changes during pregnancy in multiple sclerosis. Only in-frame clones appear in the TCRdb table, and some are missing; sequencing was by immunoSEQ multiplex PCR. The profile shows 55,000 to 65,000 clones, 93% of them singletons. This material consisted of peripheral blood, taken after pregnancy. These receptors originate from a female donor with multiple sclerosis, enrolled in a pregnancy study.

J is TRBJ2-7 and V is TRBV5-8; 11 bases are shared with TRBD1. The germline V gene has CDR1 SGHTS and CDR2 YDEGEE. Unmatched junction bases numbered 15, after V lost 3 bases and J lost 4 bases. This CDR3 has 18 amino acids. CDR3 residues: CASSSHPGQGARGYEQYF. CDR3 DNA sequence: TGTGCCAGCAGCTCACACCCAGGACAGGGGGCACGAGGATACGAGCAGTACTTC.

This clone was detected only once. The chain joins TRBV7-2 to TRBJ2-7; 12 bases map to TRBD1. The V and J ends lost 5 bases and 7 bases, in that order; junction bases with no gene match: 15. CDR3 length: 17 amino acids. Germline V gene sequence: CDR1 SGHTA, CDR2 FQGNSA. The CDR3 region is CASSASWGGQGAREQYF. The CDR3 nucleotides read TGTGCCAGCAGCGCATCCTGGGGGGGACAGGGGGCGCGGGAGCAGTACTTC.

The chain recombines TRBV19 with TRBJ1-1; the match to TRBD1 covers 7 bases. The CDR3 is 14 residues long. With 6 bases clipped from V and 3 bases from J, the junction kept 7 bases outside the gene matches. Germline loops: CDR1 LNHDA, CDR2 SQIVND (reference sequence). In nucleotides, the CDR3 is TGTGCCAGTAGACCCGACAGGGTTGACACTGAAGCTTTCTTT. Amino acids: CASRPDRVDTEAFF.

The gene calls are TRBV7-6 and TRBJ2-7, with 8 bases lining up with TRBD2. Germline V gives CDR1 SGHVS, CDR2 FNYEAQ. Losses at the gene ends were 0 bases for V and 9 bases for J; bases not matched to a gene: 7. The CDR3 is 14 residues long. The CDR3 DNA sequence: TGTGCCAGCAGCTTAGCGACGGGCCGGGGGGGGCAGTACTTC. Translated, it gives CASSLATGRGGQYF.

The gene calls are TRBV5-4 and TRBJ1-4; weak D call: TRBD1 (5 bases). The germline V gene encodes CDR1 SGHNT and CDR2 YYREEE (reference sequence). Trimming took off 4 bases at V and 4 bases at J, with 14 bases between the two ends. The CDR3 totals 15 residues. The CDR3: CASSSPGGGNEKLFF. The CDR3 nucleotides are TGTGCCAGCAGCAGCCCGGGGGGAGGTAATGAAAAACTGTTTTTT.

The rearrangement uses TRBV28 and TRBJ1-1, with D maybe TRBD1 (6 bases). There are 15 residues in the CDR3. The V gene lost 5 bases and the J gene lost 1 base, with 14 bases spanning the gap. Germline CDR1 is MDHEN and CDR2 is SYDVKM. CDR3 amino acids: CASSHQGIGNTEAFF. The DNA for the CDR3 is TGTGCCAGCAGTCATCAGGGGATCGGGAACACTGAAGCTTTCTTT.

The chain is built from TRBV25-1 and TRBJ1-3; 9 nucleotides line up with TRBD1. The J segment lost 0 bases and the V segment lost 2 bases, leaving 5 bases of the junction unmatched. The germline V gene encodes CDR1 MGHDK and CDR2 SYGVNS. CDR3 size: 17 residues. The CDR3 spells CASSETPTGGSGNTIYF. CDR3 bases: TGTGCCAGCAGTGAAACCCCGACAGGGGGCTCTGGAAACACCATATATTTT.

The rearrangement links TRBV28 to TRBJ2-7; TRBD2 matches at 7 bases. The CDR3 runs to 16 residues. Germline loops: CDR1 MDHEN, CDR2 SYDVKM. V was pared by 4 bases and J by 4 bases, with 13 bases of the junction left unmatched. CDR3 in DNA: TGTGCCAGCAGTTCCCTTAGCGGGCCGGGGGGATACGAGCAGTACTTC. It specifies CASSSLSGPGGYEQYF. Full variable domain (outside the CDR3, taken from reference TRBV28 and TRBJ2-7): DVKVTQSSRYLVKRTGEKVFLECVQDMDHENMFWYRQDPGLGLRLIYFSYDVKMKEKGDIPEGYSVSREKKERFSLILESASTNQTSMYLCASSSLSGPGGYEQYFGPGTRLTVT.

The CDR3 DNA follows: TGTGCCAGCAGTTTGGTCTCACAGGCAACGCAGCCCCAGCATTTT. Residues: CASSLVSQATQPQHF. The genes are TRBV28 and TRBJ1-5, with D possibly being TRBD1 (5 bases). Looked up from germline, CDR1 is MDHEN and CDR2 is SYDVKM. The CDR3 sequence is 15 residues long. Trimming shortened V by 3 bases and J by 7 bases, and 16 bases separated the two germline ends.

CDR3 sequence reads: CASRSGTGGSYEQYF. The CDR3 bases are TGTGCCAGCAGGTCCGGGACAGGGGGATCCTACGAGCAGTACTTC. The V gene is TRBV2, the J gene TRBJ2-7, with 11 bases fitting TRBD1. Germline assignment: CDR1 SNHLY and CDR2 FYNNEI. CDR3 length: 15 residues. V lost 6 bases to trimming and J lost 1 base; unmatched junction nucleotides: 5.

The chain carries TRBV7-2 and TRBJ1-1, with 8 bases identical to TRBD1. V trimming: 6 bases; J trimming: 1 base; junction bases outside the gene matches: 4. Germline V lookup: CDR1 SGHTA, CDR2 FQGNSA. The CDR3 extends over 14 amino acids. This CDR3 reads CASSSGTGNTEAFF. In nucleotides, the CDR3 is TGTGCCAGCAGTTCCGGGACAGGGAACACTGAAGCTTTCTTT.

CDR3 loop: CASSLDELAWETQYF. In DNA, the CDR3 is TGTGCCAGCAGCTTAGACGAACTAGCCTGGGAGACCCAGTACTTC. The chain links TRBV7-6 to TRBJ2-5; D is possibly TRBD2 (6 bases). Germline V gives CDR1 SGHVS, CDR2 FNYEAQ. V shed 1 base and J shed 5 bases, with 14 bases lying between them. The CDR3 has 15 amino acids.

This clone has a single count. The chain combines TRBV7-2 with TRBJ1-2; TRBD1 aligns across 9 bases. V lost 5 bases to trimming and J lost 7 bases; unmatched junction nucleotides: 5. The CDR3 covers 13 residues. In germline, CDR1 is SGHTA, CDR2 FQGNSA. CDR3: CASSQGQGVGYTF. The CDR3 nucleotides read TGTGCCAGCAGCCAGGGACAGGGTGTTGGCTACACCTTC.

This clone showed up just a few times. The chain recombines TRBV2 with TRBJ1-1; 9 bases fit TRBD1. V shed 7 bases and J 4 bases; nucleotides not matched to a gene: 7. Germline V CDR1 and CDR2: SNHLY, FYNNEI. CDR3 length: 14 amino acids. In nucleotides, the CDR3 is TGTGCCAGCATCGCACAGGGGGCTGGCACTGAAGCTTTCTTT. Translated, it gives CASIAQGAGTEAFF.

The V gene is TRBV5-4, the J gene TRBJ2-5; D remains unclear. Trimming removed 5 bases from V and 0 bases from J, with 20 bases in between. CDR1 SGHNT and CDR2 YYREEE come from the germline V gene (reference sequence). The CDR3 spans 17 residues. The CDR3 coding sequence is TGTGCCAGCAGATTTACTCCCGTAGATAGCCACCAAGAGACCCAGTACTTC. As protein: CASRFTPVDSHQETQYF.

This clone was seen just once. V usage is TRBV2 and J usage is TRBJ1-4; 7 nucleotides line up with TRBD1. Per germline, CDR1 SNHLY and CDR2 FYNNEI. The V and J ends lost 7 bases and 0 bases, in that order; junction bases with no gene match: 5. This CDR3 is 15 amino acids long. Here the CDR3 DNA reads TGTGCCAGCAACACAGGGGCGACAACTAATGAAAAACTGTTTTTT. Residues: CASNTGATTNEKLFF. Complete variable domain (other parts from reference TRBV2 and TRBJ1-4): EPEVTQTPSHQVTQMGQEVILRCVPISNHLYFYWYRQILGQKVEFLVSFYNNEISEKSEIFDDQFSVERPDGSNFTLKIRSTKLEDSAMYFCASNTGATTNEKLFFGSGTQLSVL.

This chain connects TRBV7-2 to TRBJ2-7; 8 bases line up with TRBD1. The J segment lost 12 bases and the V segment lost 1 base, leaving 8 bases of the junction unmatched. This CDR3 has 13 residues. The V gene's germline CDR1 is SGHTA and CDR2 FQGNSA. The DNA of the CDR3 is TGTGCCAGCAGCTTAGTTCGGACAGGGTTTTTGTACTTC. It specifies CASSLVRTGFLYF.